These T cell receptor beta chains were read from a single sample in a study of sequential checkpoint blockade in melanoma. The repertoire was sequenced with immunoSEQ multiplex PCR; TCRdb's copy has only in-frame clones and lacks some. In the table there are under 7,000 clones, around 58% of which are singletons. The sample was CD8+ T cells sorted from blood (inferred from file names), taken from a patient given nivolumab and ipilimumab in sequence. Receptor source: a human donor with melanoma. CDR3s include the opening cysteine and the closing phenylalanine or tryptophan. D genes are given only for firm matches. Where a row states a size, it is once, few, many or the class of an expanded clone; other rows omit it.

D: .
J: TRBJ2-7
V: TRBV7-6
size: few
length: 15
DNA: TGTGCCAGCAGCTTAAGTGGTAGAGGGAATAGCGAGCAGTACTTC
CDR3: CASSLSGRGNSEQYF

D: TRBD2
J: TRBJ2-1
V: TRBV5-5
size: .
length: 14
DNA: TGTGCCAGCAGCTTAGCTAGCGGGAGCAATGAGCAGTTCTTC
CDR3: CASSLASGSNEQFF

D: .
J: TRBJ2-1
V: TRBV15
size: .
length: 15
DNA: TGTGCCACCAGCGCCAGGGACACCCTGTACAATGAGCAGTTCTTC
CDR3: CATSARDTLYNEQFF

D: TRBD1
J: TRBJ2-1
V: TRBV27
size: .
length: 15
DNA: TGTGCCAGCAGTTTAAGGGGACAGGGCTACAATGAGCAGTTCTTC
CDR3: CASSLRGQGYNEQFF

D: TRBD1
J: TRBJ2-2
V: TRBV7-9
size: few
length: 14
DNA: TGTGCCATTCCCGGGACAGCGAACACCGGGGAGCTGTTTTTT
CDR3: CAIPGTANTGELFF

D: TRBD2
J: TRBJ2-7
V: TRBV11-3
size: few
length: 16
DNA: TGTGCCAGCAGCGACGCCTTAGCGGGAGGGCCCTACGAGCAGTACTTC
CDR3: CASSDALAGGPYEQYF

D: TRBD2
J: TRBJ2-2
V: TRBV6-1
size: .
length: 14
DNA: TGTGCCAGCAGCATAGCGGGAGACACCGGGGAGCTGTTTTTT
CDR3: CASSIAGDTGELFF

D: .
J: TRBJ1-1
V: TRBV27
size: .
length: 15
DNA: TGTGCCAGCAGTTTATCGGCTCACAGTTTCACTGAAGCTTTCTTT
CDR3: CASSLSAHSFTEAFF

D: TRBD2
J: TRBJ2-3
V: TRBV2
size: .
length: 18
DNA: TGTGCCAGCAGTGGACGGACTAGCGGGGGGGCCGAGGCAGATACGCAGTATTTT
CDR3: CASSGRTSGGAEADTQYF

D: TRBD2
J: TRBJ2-7
V: TRBV14
size: .
length: 15
DNA: TGTGCCAGCAGCCAGCTAGCGGGTCGTACCTACGAGCAGTACTTC
CDR3: CASSQLAGRTYEQYF

D: .
J: TRBJ1-6
V: TRBV27
size: .
length: 12
DNA: TGTGCCAGCAGTTTGAGGGACCGGGAGACGCCATTT
CDR3: CASSLRDRETPF

D: TRBD2
J: TRBJ2-1
V: TRBV7-9
size: .
length: 16
DNA: TGTGCCAGCAGCTTAGTGGGACTAGCGGTGGGCAATGAGCAGTTCTTC
CDR3: CASSLVGLAVGNEQFF

D: TRBD2
J: TRBJ2-5
V: TRBV5-1
size: .
length: 16
DNA: TGCGCCAGCAGCCTACTAGCGGGAGTGGAGCAAGAGACCCAGTACTTC
CDR3: CASSLLAGVEQETQYF